These T cell receptor beta chains were read from a single sample in a study of shared clonotypes between healthy human individuals. The assay was immunoSEQ multiplex PCR, and TCRdb's table has in-frame clones only and misses some. The sample lists some 2,000,000 clones; roughly 95% were seen once. The sample was naive CD8+ T cells sorted from blood. These receptors originate from a man in his late teens or twenties in good health. CDR3s include the opening cysteine and the closing phenylalanine or tryptophan. Each record gives: V gene, clone size, D gene, J gene, CDR3 DNA, CDR3 protein. The D gene is left open where the match is weak. Rows give clone size only sometimes, using once, few, many, or a class for an expanded clone.

v_gene: TRBV6-5
abundance: few
d_gene: NA
j_gene: TRBJ1-2
CDR3nt: TGTGCCAGCAGTTACGAGAGCAACTATGGCTACACCTTC
CDR3aa: CASSYESNYGYTF

v_gene: TRBV10-2
abundance: NA
d_gene: TRBD2
j_gene: TRBJ2-2
CDR3nt: TGCGCCAGCAGCTATTGGGGGGGAGGGCTGTTTTTT
CDR3aa: CASSYWGGGLFF

v_gene: TRBV7-9
abundance: NA
d_gene: NA
j_gene: TRBJ2-7
CDR3nt: TGTGCCAGCAGTGTGGGAGGGGGCGAGCAGTACTTC
CDR3aa: CASSVGGGEQYF

v_gene: TRBV5-1
abundance: NA
d_gene: NA
j_gene: TRBJ1-1
CDR3nt: TGCGCCAGCAGCTGGGGACCGCTGAACACTGAAGCTTTCTTT
CDR3aa: CASSWGPLNTEAFF

v_gene: TRBV11-2
abundance: NA
d_gene: TRBD2
j_gene: TRBJ2-7
CDR3nt: TGTGCCAGCAGCTTAGCATCACAGGGACTAGCGGGGCCCGGGCAGTACTTC
CDR3aa: CASSLASQGLAGPGQYF

v_gene: TRBV11-3
abundance: NA
d_gene: TRBD1
j_gene: TRBJ2-1
CDR3nt: TGTGCCAGCAGCTTAGGACAGGGTATCGATGAGCAGTTCTTC
CDR3aa: CASSLGQGIDEQFF

v_gene: TRBV4-1
abundance: NA
d_gene: NA
j_gene: TRBJ1-5
CDR3nt: TGCGCCAGCAGCCAAGTGTTCTTGCTCGATCAGCCCCAGCATTTT
CDR3aa: CASSQVFLLDQPQHF

v_gene: TRBV5-6
abundance: NA
d_gene: TRBD1
j_gene: TRBJ1-2
CDR3nt: TGTGCCAGCAGCGAACAGGGGGTAAATGGCTACACCTTC
CDR3aa: CASSEQGVNGYTF

v_gene: TRBV9
abundance: NA
d_gene: TRBD2
j_gene: TRBJ2-1
CDR3nt: TGTGCCAGCAGCGTAAAACTAGCGGGCAATGAGCAGTTCTTC
CDR3aa: CASSVKLAGNEQFF

v_gene: TRBV6-6
abundance: NA
d_gene: TRBD2
j_gene: TRBJ2-3
CDR3nt: TGTGCCAGCACCGAGACTAGCGGGAGCGCTGGGGATACGCAGTATTTT
CDR3aa: CASTETSGSAGDTQYF

v_gene: TRBV11-2
abundance: NA
d_gene: NA
j_gene: TRBJ2-5
CDR3nt: TGTGCCAGCAGCCCGACCCTCCAGCAAGAGACCCAGTACTTC
CDR3aa: CASSPTLQQETQYF

v_gene: TRBV30
abundance: NA
d_gene: NA
j_gene: TRBJ2-7
CDR3nt: TGTGCCTGGACCAGCTCCTACGAGCAGTACTTC
CDR3aa: CAWTSSYEQYF

v_gene: TRBV2
abundance: NA
d_gene: NA
j_gene: TRBJ2-5
CDR3nt: TGTGCCAGCAGTGACCAGGACGAGACCCAGTACTTC
CDR3aa: CASSDQDETQYF

v_gene: TRBV5-6
abundance: NA
d_gene: NA
j_gene: TRBJ2-3
CDR3nt: TGTGCCAGCAGCTTGTGGGGGACAGATACGCAGTATTTT
CDR3aa: CASSLWGTDTQYF

v_gene: TRBV27
abundance: NA
d_gene: TRBD1
j_gene: TRBJ1-5
CDR3nt: TGTGCCAGCAGCGCGGGACAGGGGTTCTTTCAGCCCCAGCATTTT
CDR3aa: CASSAGQGFFQPQHF

v_gene: TRBV21-1
abundance: NA
d_gene: NA
j_gene: TRBJ2-4
CDR3nt: TGTGCCAGCAGCAAAGTAGGCTTTACCAAAAACATTCAGTACTTC
CDR3aa: CASSKVGFTKNIQYF

v_gene: TRBV5-1
abundance: NA
d_gene: NA
j_gene: TRBJ1-1
CDR3nt: TGCGCCAGCAGATTGGTAGACGAAGCTTTCTTT
CDR3aa: CASRLVDEAFF

v_gene: TRBV19
abundance: NA
d_gene: NA
j_gene: TRBJ2-7
CDR3nt: TGTGCCAGTAGTATAGCTTGGTCTGGGGCCTACGAGCAGTACTTC
CDR3aa: CASSIAWSGAYEQYF

v_gene: TRBV5-1
abundance: NA
d_gene: NA
j_gene: TRBJ2-7
CDR3nt: TGCGCCAGCAGCTTGGTTCCAGGGAGCTCCTACGAGCAGTACTTC
CDR3aa: CASSLVPGSSYEQYF

v_gene: TRBV6-1
abundance: NA
d_gene: TRBD2
j_gene: TRBJ2-7
CDR3nt: TGTGCCAGCAGGGGGAGGGAGGGCCCCTACGAGCAGTACTTC
CDR3aa: CASRGREGPYEQYF

v_gene: TRBV5-4
abundance: NA
d_gene: TRBD2
j_gene: TRBJ2-3
CDR3nt: TGTGCCAGCAGCTTTCTAGCGGGAGGGTCCACAGATACGCAGTATTTT
CDR3aa: CASSFLAGGSTDTQYF

v_gene: TRBV4-1
abundance: NA
d_gene: TRBD1
j_gene: TRBJ1-5
CDR3nt: TGCGCCAGCAGCCAAGAAGGGGGACAGGGCGGCAATCAGCCCCAGCATTTT
CDR3aa: CASSQEGGQGGNQPQHF

v_gene: TRBV27
abundance: NA
d_gene: NA
j_gene: TRBJ2-1
CDR3nt: TGTGCCAGCAGTGCAGCGGCAGACTACAATGAGCAGTTCTTC
CDR3aa: CASSAAADYNEQFF

v_gene: TRBV9
abundance: NA
d_gene: NA
j_gene: TRBJ1-3
CDR3nt: TGTGCCAGCAGCGTAGGCGGGAGCTCTGGAAACACCATATATTTT
CDR3aa: CASSVGGSSGNTIYF

v_gene: TRBV7-9
abundance: NA
d_gene: NA
j_gene: TRBJ1-1
CDR3nt: TGTGCCAGCAGCTCCAAAATAGGGGATGCGATGAACACTGAAGCTTTCTTT
CDR3aa: CASSSKIGDAMNTEAFF

v_gene: TRBV6-6
abundance: NA
d_gene: NA
j_gene: TRBJ2-3
CDR3nt: TGTGCCAGCAGTTACCTCCAGGGGGGGTCCACCGATACGCAGTATTTT
CDR3aa: CASSYLQGGSTDTQYF

v_gene: TRBV6-5
abundance: NA
d_gene: NA
j_gene: TRBJ1-2
CDR3nt: TGTGCCAGCAGTTACAGGGACGTTCCTGGTGGCTACACCTTC
CDR3aa: CASSYRDVPGGYTF

v_gene: TRBV4-1
abundance: NA
d_gene: TRBD2
j_gene: TRBJ2-1
CDR3nt: TGCGCCAGCAGCCAAACTAGCGGCTCCTACAATGAGCAGTTCTTC
CDR3aa: CASSQTSGSYNEQFF

v_gene: TRBV5-1
abundance: NA
d_gene: NA
j_gene: TRBJ2-5
CDR3nt: TGCGCCAGCAGCTTGGACGCGGGTATCGAGACCCAGTACTTC
CDR3aa: CASSLDAGIETQYF

v_gene: TRBV4-1
abundance: NA
d_gene: NA
j_gene: TRBJ2-2
CDR3nt: TGCGCCAGCAGCCAAGATCCCCGGGGTCCAGGCGGGGAGCTGTTTTTT
CDR3aa: CASSQDPRGPGGELFF

v_gene: TRBV2
abundance: NA
d_gene: TRBD1
j_gene: TRBJ2-1
CDR3nt: TGTGCCAGCCGACGGACAGGGGGCAATGAGCAGTTCTTC
CDR3aa: CASRRTGGNEQFF

v_gene: TRBV7-7
abundance: once
d_gene: NA
j_gene: TRBJ2-3
CDR3nt: TGTGCTACTGGTGCCCCGGGGACAGATACGCAGTATTTT
CDR3aa: CATGAPGTDTQYF

v_gene: TRBV4-1
abundance: once
d_gene: NA
j_gene: TRBJ2-1
CDR3nt: TGCGCCAGCAGCCAAGCTGGAGGGAGTAATGAGCAGTTCTTC
CDR3aa: CASSQAGGSNEQFF

v_gene: TRBV7-8
abundance: NA
d_gene: NA
j_gene: TRBJ2-1
CDR3nt: TGTGCCAGCAGCCCATTTCCGGGAGACAATGAGCAGTTCTTC
CDR3aa: CASSPFPGDNEQFF

v_gene: TRBV27
abundance: NA
d_gene: TRBD1
j_gene: TRBJ1-5
CDR3nt: TGTGCCAGCGCAGACAGGGGGCAGGAGCAGCCCCAGCATTTT
CDR3aa: CASADRGQEQPQHF

v_gene: TRBV4-1
abundance: NA
d_gene: NA
j_gene: TRBJ2-7
CDR3nt: TGCGCCAGCAGCCAATTAGTAAGGACTCCGCCCTACGAGCAGTACTTC
CDR3aa: CASSQLVRTPPYEQYF

v_gene: TRBV10-3
abundance: NA
d_gene: TRBD1
j_gene: TRBJ1-1
CDR3nt: TGTGCCAGCGGACAGGGGGGCACTGAAGCTTTCTTT
CDR3aa: CASGQGGTEAFF

v_gene: TRBV19
abundance: NA
d_gene: TRBD1
j_gene: TRBJ2-7
CDR3nt: TGTGCCAGTAGTCCCAGACAGGGTTGGAACGAGCAGTACTTC
CDR3aa: CASSPRQGWNEQYF

v_gene: TRBV28
abundance: once
d_gene: NA
j_gene: TRBJ2-5
CDR3nt: TGTGCCAGCAGTGTCTACAGGGTACAAGAGACCCAGTACTTC
CDR3aa: CASSVYRVQETQYF

v_gene: TRBV4-2
abundance: NA
d_gene: NA
j_gene: TRBJ2-1
CDR3nt: TGTGCCAGCAGCCAAGATGTGGGGGAAGCTGGTGAGCAGTTCTTC
CDR3aa: CASSQDVGEAGEQFF

v_gene: TRBV4-1
abundance: NA
d_gene: NA
j_gene: TRBJ1-5
CDR3nt: TGCGCCAGCAGCCAAGATTTGGGAAGTCAGCCCCAGCATTTT
CDR3aa: CASSQDLGSQPQHF

v_gene: TRBV7-9
abundance: NA
d_gene: NA
j_gene: TRBJ2-7
CDR3nt: TGTGCCAGCAGCTTAATGACAGCCTACGAGCAGTACTTC
CDR3aa: CASSLMTAYEQYF

v_gene: TRBV6-5
abundance: NA
d_gene: NA
j_gene: TRBJ2-2
CDR3nt: TGTGCCAGCAGTTACTCGGACGGGATCGGGGAGCTGTTTTTT
CDR3aa: CASSYSDGIGELFF

v_gene: TRBV29-1
abundance: NA
d_gene: TRBD2
j_gene: TRBJ2-3
CDR3nt: TGCAGCGCTTGGGACTATACTAGCACAGATACGCAGTATTTT
CDR3aa: CSAWDYTSTDTQYF

v_gene: TRBV27
abundance: NA
d_gene: NA
j_gene: TRBJ1-6
CDR3nt: TGTGCCAGCAGTTTATCACCTAGGTCACCCCTCCACTTT
CDR3aa: CASSLSPRSPLHF

v_gene: TRBV18
abundance: NA
d_gene: NA
j_gene: TRBJ2-7
CDR3nt: TGTGCCAGCTCACCACCAAATAGGGAGGACGAGCAGTACTTC
CDR3aa: CASSPPNREDEQYF

v_gene: TRBV7-9
abundance: NA
d_gene: NA
j_gene: TRBJ2-5
CDR3nt: TGTGCCAGCAGCTTAGGTTCAGGGCGAGAGACCCAGTACTTC
CDR3aa: CASSLGSGRETQYF

v_gene: TRBV19
abundance: NA
d_gene: NA
j_gene: TRBJ2-2
CDR3nt: TGTGCCGGCCGGGGAGTTAACACCGGGGAGCTGTTTTTT
CDR3aa: CAGRGVNTGELFF

v_gene: TRBV5-1
abundance: NA
d_gene: TRBD1
j_gene: TRBJ2-2
CDR3nt: TGCGCCAGCAGCTTGACAGGGGTCGACGGGGAGCTGTTTTTT
CDR3aa: CASSLTGVDGELFF

v_gene: TRBV9
abundance: NA
d_gene: NA
j_gene: TRBJ2-1
CDR3nt: TGTGCCAGCAGCGTAGGTGGGCCGGGTGAGCAGTTCTTC
CDR3aa: CASSVGGPGEQFF

v_gene: TRBV4-3
abundance: NA
d_gene: TRBD2
j_gene: TRBJ2-1
CDR3nt: TGCGCCAGCAGCCAAGACCCACTAGCGGGAGCCTACAATGAGCAGTTCTTC
CDR3aa: CASSQDPLAGAYNEQFF

v_gene: TRBV27
abundance: NA
d_gene: NA
j_gene: TRBJ2-3
CDR3nt: TGTGCCAGCAGTTTCTGGGACACGCAGTATTTT
CDR3aa: CASSFWDTQYF

v_gene: TRBV5-6
abundance: NA
d_gene: NA
j_gene: TRBJ2-5
CDR3nt: TGTGCCAGCAGATTGGAGGGCCAAGAGACCCAGTACTTC
CDR3aa: CASRLEGQETQYF

v_gene: TRBV4-1
abundance: NA
d_gene: TRBD1
j_gene: TRBJ1-5
CDR3nt: TGCGCCAGCACCCGAACACAGGGGGACCGCAATCAGCCCCAGCATTTT
CDR3aa: CASTRTQGDRNQPQHF

v_gene: TRBV2
abundance: NA
d_gene: NA
j_gene: TRBJ1-5
CDR3nt: TGTGCCAGCAGAACAGGGTTCCGCAATCAGCCCCAGCATTTT
CDR3aa: CASRTGFRNQPQHF